The clone carrying this T cell receptor beta chain has at least ten counts. Its antigen remains unknown. With around 0.6 ug used per sample, the template was genomic DNA from bulk tumor. Surgical sampling yielded several biopsies per primary tumor (spaced far apart). Before undergoing curative surgery, patients had newly diagnosed non-small cell lung cancer that was untreated. Samples were obtained from newly diagnosed non-small cell lung cancer patients who were having surgery with curative intent. The CDR3 has 13 amino acids. The V and J ends lost 2 bases and 9 bases respectively, with 11 bases between them. Germline assignment: CDR1 SEHNR and CDR2 FQNEAQ (reference sequence). The data belong to a study of immune heterogeneity within non-small cell lung tumors. Amplifying TCR beta CDR3 involved multiplex PCR carried out with 32 V and 13 J primers. TCRdb re-derived calls from the multiplex PCR reads in MiXCR, one entry per CDR3 protein. The sample yields some 11,000 distinct CDR3 sequences, just under 30% seen once.

General study findings and limits: Each patient's tumor sites shared recurring identical dominant CDR3 beta clonotypes, and individual sites also carried their own high-frequency clones. Across individual patients, the high-frequency T-cell receptor beta clonotypes were largely distinct. Local clonality of T cells correlated moderately yet significantly with local tumor mutational burden (R around 0.31).

The sample taken for sequencing was lung tumor tissue. This clonotype was obtained from a woman in her forties or fifties with non-small cell lung cancer. This rearrangement joins TRBV7-9 to TRBJ2-1; TRBD2 might be the D (6 bases). In DNA, the CDR3 is TGTGCCAGCAGCTTACGGCGGGACGGTGAGCAGTTCTTC. This translates into CASSLRRDGEQFF.